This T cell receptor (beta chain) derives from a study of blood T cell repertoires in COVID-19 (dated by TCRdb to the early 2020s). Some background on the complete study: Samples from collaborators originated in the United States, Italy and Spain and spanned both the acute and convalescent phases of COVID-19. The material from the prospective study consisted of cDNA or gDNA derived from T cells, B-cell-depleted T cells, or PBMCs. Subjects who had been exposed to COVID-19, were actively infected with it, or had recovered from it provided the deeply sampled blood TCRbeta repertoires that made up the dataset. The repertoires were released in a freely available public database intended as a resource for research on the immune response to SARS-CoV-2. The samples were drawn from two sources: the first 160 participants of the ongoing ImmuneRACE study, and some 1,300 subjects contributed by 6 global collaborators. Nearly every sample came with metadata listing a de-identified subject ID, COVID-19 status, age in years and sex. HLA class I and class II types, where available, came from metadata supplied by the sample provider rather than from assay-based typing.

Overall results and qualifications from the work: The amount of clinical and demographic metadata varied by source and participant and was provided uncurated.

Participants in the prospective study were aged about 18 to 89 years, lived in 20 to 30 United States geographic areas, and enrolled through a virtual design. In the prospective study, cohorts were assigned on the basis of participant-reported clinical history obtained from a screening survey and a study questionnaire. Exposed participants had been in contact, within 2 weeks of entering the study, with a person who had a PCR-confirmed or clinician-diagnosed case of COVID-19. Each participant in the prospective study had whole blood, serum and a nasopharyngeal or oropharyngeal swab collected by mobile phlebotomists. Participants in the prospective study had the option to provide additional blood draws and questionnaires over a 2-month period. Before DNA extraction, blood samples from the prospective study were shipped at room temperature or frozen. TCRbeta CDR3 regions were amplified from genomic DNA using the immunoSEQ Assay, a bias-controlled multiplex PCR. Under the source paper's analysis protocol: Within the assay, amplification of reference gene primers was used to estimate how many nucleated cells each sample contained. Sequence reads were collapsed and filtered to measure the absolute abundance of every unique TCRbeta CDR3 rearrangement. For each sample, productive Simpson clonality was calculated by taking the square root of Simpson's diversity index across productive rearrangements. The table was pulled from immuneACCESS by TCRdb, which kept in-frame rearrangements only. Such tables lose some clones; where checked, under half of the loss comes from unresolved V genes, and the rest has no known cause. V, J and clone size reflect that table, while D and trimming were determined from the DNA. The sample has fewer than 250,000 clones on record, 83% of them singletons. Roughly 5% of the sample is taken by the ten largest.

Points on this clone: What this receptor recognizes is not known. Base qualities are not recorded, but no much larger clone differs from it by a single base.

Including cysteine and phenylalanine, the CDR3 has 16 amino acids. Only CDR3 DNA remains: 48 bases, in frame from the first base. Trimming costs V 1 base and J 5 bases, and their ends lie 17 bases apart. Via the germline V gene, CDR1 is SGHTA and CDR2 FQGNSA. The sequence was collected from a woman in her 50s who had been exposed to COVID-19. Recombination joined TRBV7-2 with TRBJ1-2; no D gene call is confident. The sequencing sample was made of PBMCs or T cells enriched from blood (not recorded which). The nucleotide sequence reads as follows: TGTGCCAGCAGCTTAGAAGTGGCTCCTCGTCAATATGGCTACACCTTC. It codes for CASSLEVAPRQYGYTF.